This T cell receptor (beta chain) originates from a study of tumor-infiltrating lymphocytes in primary liver carcinoma. With around 520 ng total RNA as template and a constant-region primer, TCR beta cDNA was made. A slightly modified ARM-PCR protocol with three nested multiplex PCR rounds produced these TCR beta libraries. In TCRdb, the multiplex PCR reads were re-called with MiXCR into one record per CDR3 protein. The repertoire holds a few hundred thousand distinct CDR3 sequences, with about 50% as singletons. They got blood RNA out of unsorted whole blood and also pulled out germline DNA. On this clonotype itself: A read error may produce the germline difference seen at one junction end.

The source of this sequence is a young woman with primary liver carcinoma and hepatitis B virus infection. Sequencing used peripheral blood.

The CDR3: CASSFSLTSGRTQADTQYF. The CDR3 coding sequence is TGTGCCAGCAGTTTTTCGCTAACTAGCGGGAGGACCCAAGCAGATACACAGTATTTT. V and J are TRBV12-3 or TRBV12-4 and TRBJ2-3; TRBD2 agrees at 12 bases. This CDR3 contains 19 residues.